These T cell receptor beta chains were read from a single sample in a study of OX40 agonist ivuxolimab in advanced cancers. TCRdb's copy holds only in-frame clones and misses some; the assay was immunoSEQ multiplex PCR. The table records approximately 63,000 clones, 80% to 90% of them present only once. Sequenced here: CD4+ or CD8+ T cells sorted from blood, sampled in a trial of the OX40 agonist ivuxolimab. These receptors came from an adult with an advanced solid tumor such as melanoma, head and neck, liver or kidney cancer. Each CDR3 is given without its conserved first and last residue. The order of the fields is V gene, J gene, clone size, CDR3 protein. Size values are once, few and many counts, or a class for expanded clones, and some rows have none.

TRBV28,TRBJ1-5,NA,ASSNRGSHQPQH
TRBV6-5,TRBJ2-5,NA,ASSIGLAGEETQY
TRBV11-1,TRBJ2-3,NA,ASSWTSGYTDTQY
TRBV7-2,TRBJ1-2,NA,ASSFPGGYRGSDGYT
TRBV19,TRBJ1-1,NA,ASTAGTGNTEAF
TRBV13,TRBJ2-1,NA,ASSFRTADNEQF
TRBV27,TRBJ1-1,NA,ASTATGANTEAF
TRBV7-9,TRBJ2-3,NA,ASSFPVEHSTDTQY
TRBV27,TRBJ2-6,NA,ASSLTGWSESGANVLT
TRBV9,TRBJ1-5,NA,ASSEEGGLNQSQH
TRBV4-3,TRBJ2-1,NA,ASSQERGDEQF
TRBV30,TRBJ2-7,NA,AWSRSPGGTDEQY
TRBV30,TRBJ1-3,NA,AWSVGEGGNTIY
TRBV6-6,TRBJ2-2,NA,ASSYSLTGELF
TRBV5-4,TRBJ2-1,NA,ASSLLQAPNNEQF
TRBV20-1,TRBJ2-4,NA,SAMWDLIQY
TRBV27,TRBJ2-6,NA,ASSLLYTGANVLT
TRBV4-3,TRBJ1-1,NA,ASSQDLQIPEAF
TRBV27,TRBJ1-1,NA,ASSLRDWNTEAF
TRBV29-1,TRBJ2-7,NA,SVEDQGKGLAGVGEQY
TRBV5-1,TRBJ1-1,NA,ASSFPSGTEAF
TRBV5-8,TRBJ2-7,NA,ASSEDRSSSYEQY
TRBV27,TRBJ2-7,NA,ASSFLGDSYEQY
TRBV7-2,TRBJ2-7,NA,ASSSSGGSYEQY
TRBV4-3,TRBJ1-1,many,ASSHTGRNTEAF
TRBV6-1,TRBJ1-1,once,ASSETQGSTEAF